This T cell receptor beta chain was profiled in a study of regulatory T cells in long-lasting Graves disease. Described time point: persistent/refractory GD, antithyroid drugs over 5 years with positive TRAb. Extracted RNA from PBMCs served as the source of the TCR library. The V and J ends lost 1 base and 4 bases respectively, with 11 bases between them. This CDR3 has 15 residues. Per germline, CDR1 MGHDK and CDR2 SYGVNS. CDR3 regions were amplified by Arm-PCR using iRepertoire HTBI primers to build TCR beta libraries. TCRdb ran MiXCR on the multiplex PCR reads and lists one entry per CDR3 protein. Of 700,000 or so distinct CDR3 sequences in the sample, 30% were seen once. Study-level results: Persistent-disease Graves' patients showed less TCR diversity than new cases. TRBV28, TRBJ1-2 and TRBJ2-5 emerged as the favored segments in persistent disease.

In regard to this clonotype: Its target is not known.

The J gene is TRBJ1-3, the V gene TRBV25-1; D is unresolved. This specimen was peripheral blood mononuclear cells (PBMCs), taken when the disease was refractory, from a patient treated with antithyroid drugs. This clonotype originated in a female donor with Graves disease. This chain's CDR3 is CASSESGFTGNTIYF. The CDR3 region has the DNA TGTGCCAGCAGTGAATCTGGCTTTACGGGAAACACCATATATTTT.